Listed here are 18 T cell receptor beta chains from one sample, sequenced in a study of blood T cells in healthy people across ages. A second PCR, run for roughly 7 to 12 cycles, used a sample-barcoded 5' primer plus a J-beta primer mix. TCRdb ran MiXCR on the 5' RACE reads and lists one entry per CDR3 protein. This table has around 1,000,000 distinct CDR3 sequences, 35% to 45% appearing once. The sequenced material came from blood. The receptor set was obtained from a young man in good health.

This chain links TRBV5-1 with TRBJ1-2; tentative D call: TRBD1 (6 bases). V was trimmed by 7 bases and J by 4 bases, leaving 14 bases between them. CDR3 size: 13 residues. CDR1 and CDR2 from the germline V gene are SGHRS and YFSETQ. The CDR3 sequence is CASSEGGAYGYTF. The DNA of the CDR3 is TGCGCCAGCTCTGAGGGGGGCGCCTATGGCTACACCTTC.

This chain uses TRBV5-6 with TRBJ1-2, with a possible D match to TRBD1 (5 bases). Germline V gene sequence: CDR1 SGHDT, CDR2 YYEEEE. V lost 2 bases to trimming and J lost 8 bases, with 19 bases between them. CDR3 length equals 15 residues. The CDR3 DNA follows: TGTGCCAGCAGCTTACAACCGGGACTCCATAGCGGCTACACCTTC. It translates to CASSLQPGLHSGYTF.

This clonotype was detected a few times. The rearrangement links TRBV2 to TRBJ1-5, with 10 positions matching TRBD1. The length of the CDR3 is 15 residues. Germline V gene sequence: CDR1 SNHLY, CDR2 FYNNEI. The ends lost 1 base at V and 6 bases at J; junction bases unmatched: 3. The CDR3 is CASSEGQGAIQPQHF. The CDR3 nucleotides are TGTGCCAGCAGTGAAGGACAGGGGGCTATTCAGCCCCAGCATTTT.

There are many counts of this clonotype. V gene TRBV12-3 or TRBV12-4 combines with J gene TRBJ1-2, with D possibly being TRBD1 (5 bases). The ends were cut back, 2 bases at V and 8 bases at J, with 12 bases in the middle. The CDR3 loop spans 13 amino acids. The CDR3 DNA sequence: TGTGCCAGCAGTTTAAGAACCGGGGGAGGCTACACCTTC. It codes for CASSLRTGGGYTF.

This clonotype has only a few counts. The chain employs TRBV2 and TRBJ1-1, with a tentative D call TRBD1 (6 bases). The CDR3 contains 13 residues. Deletions cut 4 bases from V and 8 bases from J, with 14 bases between. CDR1 SNHLY and CDR2 FYNNEI come from the germline V gene. CDR3 amino acids: CASSVSGGAEAFF. CDR3 sequence (DNA): TGTGCCAGCAGTGTATCTGGGGGCGCCGAAGCTTTCTTT. Based on the CDR3 plus reference TRBV2 and TRBJ1-1, the full variable domain is EPEVTQTPSHQVTQMGQEVILRCVPISNHLYFYWYRQILGQKVEFLVSFYNNEISEKSEIFDDQFSVERPDGSNFTLKIRSTKLEDSAMYFCASSVSGGAEAFFGQGTRLTVV.

This clonotype has a handful of counts. This rearrangement joins TRBV20-1 to TRBJ1-2; D gene ambiguous. This CDR3 contains 14 residues. Germline values: CDR1 DFQATT, CDR2 SNEGSKA (reference sequence). V dropped 5 bases and J dropped 8 bases, with 21 bases sitting between them. CDR3 DNA: TGCAGTGCTCCCATGCCAAGGGTCCTCTGGGGCTACACCTTC. Translated, it gives CSAPMPRVLWGYTF.

J is TRBJ2-5 and V is TRBV28; TRBD1 matches 9 bases. The V gene's germline CDR1 is MDHEN and CDR2 SYDVKM. The CDR3 sequence is 15 residues long. V shed 5 bases, J shed 11 bases, and the junction held 15 bases outside the gene matches. CDR3 region: CASSPRTGEGDEQYF. CDR3 sequence (DNA): TGTGCCAGCAGTCCCAGGACAGGGGAAGGGGATGAGCAGTACTTC.

This clonotype was counted between two and nine times. The chain employs TRBV18 and TRBJ2-2; D uncertain. The CDR3 sequence is 13 residues long. The V gene lost 0 bases and the J gene lost 4 bases, with 3 bases spanning the gap. Germline V gene lookup returns CDR1 KGHSH and CDR2 LQKENI. CDR3 residues: CASSPPSTGELFF. CDR3 DNA sequence: TGTGCCAGCTCACCACCGTCCACCGGGGAGCTGTTTTTT.

The V gene is TRBV6-5, the J gene TRBJ2-5; 9 bases match TRBD2. CDR3 size: 15 residues. Germline CDR1 MNHEY, CDR2 SVGAGI. V lost 1 base to trimming and J lost 5 bases; unmatched junction nucleotides: 5. CDR3 residues: CASSYWRGGGETQYF. The CDR3 region has the DNA TGTGCCAGCAGTTACTGGCGGGGGGGTGGTGAGACCCAGTACTTC.

This clonotype has only a few counts. The chain recombines TRBV6-6 with TRBJ1-4; tentatively, D is TRBD1 (5 bases). Between the trimmed V and J ends, which lost 4 bases and 5 bases, there was a span of 17 bases. The CDR3 is 16 residues long. The germline V gene has CDR1 MNHNY and CDR2 SVGAGI (reference sequence). Here the CDR3 reads CASSSPLPGPNEKLFF. Here the CDR3 DNA reads TGTGCCAGCAGTTCCCCCCTCCCAGGGCCGAATGAAAAACTGTTTTTT.

The chain combines TRBV5-1 with TRBJ1-6; D gene ambiguous. Germline V gene lookup returns CDR1 SGHRS and CDR2 YFSETQ. V lost 0 bases, J lost 8 bases, and 9 bases lay in between. CDR3 length equals 14 residues. CDR3 in DNA: TGCGCCAGCAGCTTGGGGCAGATAGATTCACCCCTCCACTTT. It encodes CASSLGQIDSPLHF.

This clonotype has only a few counts. The chain combines TRBV20-1 with TRBJ2-3, with D hard to call. This CDR3 is built from 13 residues. The germline V gene has CDR1 DFQATT and CDR2 SNEGSKA (reference sequence). V was pared by 5 bases and J by 2 bases, with 11 bases between. CDR3 bases: TGCAGTGCTCACGCCGCCGTCACAGATACGCAGTATTTT. Protein sequence: CSAHAAVTDTQYF.

V is TRBV12-5 and J is TRBJ1-5; tentative D call: TRBD1 (6 bases). The CDR3 sequence is 16 residues long. Per germline, CDR1 LGHNT and CDR2 FRNRAP. Trimming shortened V by 2 bases and J by 7 bases, and 18 bases separated the two germline ends. CDR3 region: CASGLLQGGVGQPQHF. CDR3 bases: TGTGCTAGTGGTTTGCTACAAGGGGGGGTTGGGCAGCCCCAGCATTTT.

The chain couples TRBV9 to TRBJ2-3; 9 nucleotides match TRBD2. The V gene's germline CDR1 is SGDLS and CDR2 YYNGEE. V shed 2 bases, J shed 3 bases, and the junction held 4 bases outside the gene matches. CDR3 size: 15 residues. The CDR3 reads CASSVRAGGTDTQYF. DNA of the CDR3: TGTGCCAGCAGCGTTCGAGCGGGGGGTACAGATACGCAGTATTTT.

The CDR3: CASSFMGGISGADTQYF. CDR3 nucleotide sequence: TGTGCCAGCAGCTTCATGGGGGGGATATCAGGCGCAGATACGCAGTATTTT. This chain links TRBV7-2 with TRBJ2-3; 7 bases are a match to TRBD2. Germline CDR1 reads SGHTA; CDR2 reads FQGNSA. Trimming at V came to 3 bases and at J to 4 bases, leaving 13 bases not matched to a gene. The CDR3 has 17 residues. The full variable domain, in which reference TRBV7-2 and TRBJ2-3 provide the parts outside the CDR3, is GAGVSQSPSNKVTEKGKDVELRCDPISGHTALYWYRQSLGQGLEFLIYFQGNSAPDKSGLPSDRFSAERTGGSVSTLTIQRTQQEDSAVYLCASSFMGGISGADTQYFGPGTRLTVL.

The chain has TRBV9 and TRBJ1-4; TRBD1 is a possible D gene (5 bases). V lost 0 bases and J lost 7, with 13 bases in between. This CDR3 is 15 amino acids long. Germline lookup yields CDR1 SGDLS and CDR2 YYNGEE. Here the CDR3 reads CASSVDGGESEKLFF. DNA of the CDR3: TGTGCCAGCAGCGTAGATGGGGGTGAGAGTGAAAAACTGTTTTTT. The full variable domain, rest sourced from reference TRBV9 and TRBJ1-4, is DSGVTQTPKHLITATGQRVTLRCSPRSGDLSVYWYQQSLDQGLQFLIQYYNGEERAKGNILERFSAQQFPDLHSELNLSSLELGDSALYFCASSVDGGESEKLFFGSGTQLSVL.

As regards this clonotype: A much larger clonotype is one base distant, so this may be a read error. The chain uses TRBV7-2 and TRBJ1-1, with D perhaps TRBD1 (5 bases). Trimming left V 1 base short and J 7 bases short, with 16 bases between. There are 15 residues in the CDR3. CDR1 is SGHTA, CDR2 FQGNSA, per germline. The CDR3 DNA reads TGTGCCAGCAGCTTAGAACCGTCCTACAGGAGTGAAGCTTTCTTT. Protein sequence: CASSLEPSYRSEAFF.

The chain employs TRBV7-9 and TRBJ2-4, with 9 bases that match TRBD1. The J call may be incorrect, as the DNA end agrees better with TRBJ2-7. Per the germline V gene, CDR1 is SEHNR and CDR2 is FQNEAQ (reference sequence). The CDR3 contains 15 residues. CDR3: CASSTSGTGFHEQYF. The CDR3 DNA reads as TGTGCCAGCAGCACATCCGGGACAGGGTTCCACGAGCAGTACTTC.